The 11 T cell receptor beta chains below all came from one sample that was sequenced in a study of control samples from healthy donors and cancer patients. Sequencing used immunoSEQ multiplex PCR; TCRdb keeps in-frame clones, though not all of them. Among 100,000 to 150,000 clones, about nine tenths were seen once, and the ten largest hold about 2.2%. The sample was blood. These receptor sequences come from a woman aged 50 to 65 in good health.

V and J are TRBV5-1 and TRBJ1-2, with TRBD1 matching 8 bases. Germline CDR1 reads SGHRS; CDR2 reads YFSETQ. The CDR3 contains 15 residues. The junction had 9 bases not matched to a gene; V was cut back by 0 bases and J by 8 bases. CDR3 in amino acids: CASSLATGQGQGYTF. The CDR3 nucleotides read TGCGCCAGCAGCTTGGCTACCGGACAGGGTCAGGGCTACACCTTC. The full variable domain, completed using reference TRBV5-1 and TRBJ1-2, is KAGVTQTPRYLIKTRGQQVTLSCSPISGHRSVSWYQQTPGQGLQFLFEYFSETQRNKGNFPGRFSGRQFSNSRSEMNVSTLELGDSALYLCASSLATGQGQGYTFGSGTRLTVV.

This sequence joins TRBV19 and TRBJ1-3; D perhaps matches TRBD1 (5 bases). The CDR3 sequence is 18 residues long. CDR1 LNHDA and CDR2 SQIVND come from the germline V gene (reference sequence). Trimming cost V 9 bases and J 0 bases, with 24 bases left between them. CDR3: CASTSLQVVGNSGNTIYF. The CDR3 region has the DNA TGTGCCAGCACTTCCCTACAGGTGGTCGGAAACTCTGGAAACACCATATATTTT.

J is TRBJ1-6 and V is TRBV6-1; D may be TRBD1 (5 bases). V was trimmed by 1 base and J by 10 bases, leaving 11 bases between them. The CDR3 runs 14 residues. CDR1 is MNHNS and CDR2 is SASEGT in the germline V gene. Here the CDR3 DNA reads TGTGCCAGCAGTGAAGAGGGGTGGGTCTCACCCCTCCACTTT. This gives the protein CASSEEGWVSPLHF.

The rearrangement links TRBV25-1 to TRBJ2-5, with 15 bases identical to TRBD2. The CDR3 runs to 17 residues. Per germline, CDR1 MGHDK and CDR2 SYGVNS. Germline trimming cut 3 bases from V and 7 bases from J; bases unmatched to any gene: 9. CDR3 bases: TGTGCCAGCAGTGAGGACCGGACTAGCGGGGGGGCCGGGACCCAGTACTTC. This sequence encodes CASSEDRTSGGAGTQYF.

The J gene is TRBJ1-2, the V gene TRBV3-1 (or the pseudogene TRBV3-2); TRBD1 aligns across 7 bases. The CDR3 consists of 13 residues. Germline trimming cut 3 bases from V and 7 bases from J; bases unmatched to any gene: 5. Per the germline V gene, CDR1 is LGHDT and CDR2 is YNNKEL (reference sequence). The chain's CDR3 is CASSQVQGLGYTF. CDR3 nucleotides: TGTGCCAGCAGCCAGGTACAGGGGCTTGGCTACACCTTC.

The chain links TRBV6-5 to TRBJ2-7, with D possibly matching TRBD1 (6 bases). The CDR3 spans 15 residues. The germline CDR1 and CDR2 sequences are MNHEY and SVGAGI. Trimming took off 5 bases at V and 3 bases at J, with 17 bases between the two ends. The CDR3 region is CASSNTPTGNYEQYF. CDR3 nucleotides: TGTGCCAGCAGTAATACTCCGACAGGAAACTACGAGCAGTACTTC.

The CDR3 spells CASSFLSAPEAFF. The CDR3 nucleotides are TGTGCCAGCAGTTTTCTAAGTGCCCCCGAAGCTTTCTTT. This sequence joins TRBV28 and TRBJ1-1, with no clear D. Per the germline V gene, CDR1 is MDHEN and CDR2 is SYDVKM. The germline V and J ends were trimmed by 3 bases and 8 bases, with 13 bases remaining between them. The CDR3 has 13 amino acids.

The J gene is TRBJ1-4, the V gene TRBV3-1 (or the pseudogene TRBV3-2); D is ambiguous. Per germline, CDR1 LGHDT and CDR2 YNNKEL (reference sequence). The CDR3 has 18 residues. V was pared by 0 bases and J by 5 bases, with 19 bases between. The CDR3 loop is CASSQDYRVLVRNEKLFF. In DNA form, the CDR3 reads TGTGCCAGCAGCCAAGACTACCGGGTCCTAGTAAGAAATGAAAAACTGTTTTTT.

The chain has TRBV30 and TRBJ2-2; 8 bases line up with TRBD1. V dropped 6 bases and J dropped 3; count of bases not matched to a gene: 12. This CDR3 spans 16 amino acids. The germline CDR1 and CDR2 sequences are GTSNPN and SVGIG (reference sequence). The CDR3 DNA sequence: TGTGCCTGCCAAACCGGGACAGGTTTACACACCGGGGAGCTGTTTTTT. It codes for CACQTGTGLHTGELFF. Variable domain in full (rest from reference TRBV30 and TRBJ2-2): SQTIHQWPATLVQPVGSPLSLECTVEGTSNPNLYWYRQAAGRGLQLLFYSVGIGQISSEVPQNLSASRPQDRQFILSSKKLLLSDSGFYLCACQTGTGLHTGELFFGEGSRLTVL.

The V call is TRBV6-1, the J call TRBJ2-3; TRBD1 or TRBD2 may be the D gene (5 bases each). Germline-derived CDR1 and CDR2 are MNHNS and SASEGT. The CDR3 runs 13 residues. V gave up 0 bases and J gave up 5 bases, with 6 bases separating them. In nucleotides, the CDR3 is TGTGCCAGCAGTGAAGCGGGGGTAGATACGCAGTATTTT. Protein product: CASSEAGVDTQYF.

The chain combines TRBV7-9 with TRBJ2-1; 16 bases are a match to TRBD2. Germline loops: CDR1 SEHNR, CDR2 FQNEAQ (reference sequence). CDR3 length equals 19 residues. Trimming cost V 4 bases and J 2 bases; bases outside gene matches: 8. CDR3 coding DNA: TGTGCCAGCAGCTATCCCGGGACTAGCGGGAGGGAGCCCTACAATGAGCAGTTCTTC. Its translation: CASSYPGTSGREPYNEQFF.